These 25 T cell receptor beta chains originate from one sample sequenced in a study of control samples from healthy donors and cancer patients. Only in-frame clones appear in the TCRdb table, and some are missing; sequencing was by immunoSEQ multiplex PCR. The sample records around 140,000 clones, 85% to 95% being singletons. The sequenced material came from blood. These TCRs come from a man in his forties or fifties in good health.

The chain is built from TRBV28 and TRBJ1-4; D is perhaps TRBD1 (5 bases). The CDR3 has 15 residues. Trimming took 7 bases from V and 7 from J, leaving 19 bases between them. Germline CDR1 and CDR2: MDHEN and SYDVKM. The CDR3 spells CASIKRLAGGEKLFF. The CDR3 coding sequence is TGTGCCAGCATCAAGCGGCTTGCGGGGGGTGAAAAACTGTTTTTT.

This rearrangement joins TRBV7-9 to TRBJ1-1, with 10 bases that match TRBD1. The CDR3 covers 17 residues. From germline, CDR1 is SEHNR and CDR2 FQNEAQ (reference sequence). Losses at the gene ends were 5 bases for V and 1 base for J; bases not matched to a gene: 10. The CDR3 spells CASSQTGGGVKNTEAFF. Here the CDR3 DNA reads TGTGCCAGCAGCCAGACAGGGGGCGGGGTAAAGAACACTGAAGCTTTCTTT.

V is TRBV4-1 and J is TRBJ1-5; perhaps TRBD1 as D (6 bases). This CDR3 comprises 17 residues. The V and J ends lost 0 bases and 4 bases respectively, with 16 bases between them. Germline CDR1 MGHRA, CDR2 YSYEKL. The CDR3: CASSQDGGTRDNQPQHF. CDR3 in DNA: TGCGCCAGCAGCCAAGATGGGGGCACGAGGGATAATCAGCCCCAGCATTTT.

J is TRBJ1-1 and V is TRBV5-6, with TRBD1 identical over 8 bases. This CDR3 comprises 16 residues. Trimming took 4 bases from V and 4 from J; bases not matched to a gene: 12. Germline assignment: CDR1 SGHDT and CDR2 YYEEEE. The CDR3 region has the DNA TGTGCCAGCAGCCCCTTCCTACAGGGGGGAGTCACTGAAGCTTTCTTT. Translating it yields CASSPFLQGGVTEAFF.

The rearrangement uses TRBV7-8 and TRBJ2-7; D is possibly TRBD1 (5 bases). Between the trimmed V and J ends, which lost 3 bases and 4 bases, there was a span of 19 bases. CDR1 and CDR2 from the germline V gene are SGHVS and FQNEAQ. This CDR3 has 16 residues. DNA for the CDR3: TGTGCCAGCAGCTTGCTAAAAAGGGGCAGGGAATACGAGCAGTACTTC. Protein product: CASSLLKRGREYEQYF.

The chain is built from TRBV15 and TRBJ1-5, with D tentatively TRBD1 (5 bases). Trimming pared 3 bases from V and 6 bases from J, leaving 15 bases between. Germline V gives CDR1 LNHNV, CDR2 YYDKDF (reference sequence). This CDR3 spans 15 amino acids. CDR3 nucleotides: TGTGCCACCAGCAGCGAAAAGCAGGGAAGTCAGCCCCAGCATTTT. It yields the protein CATSSEKQGSQPQHF.

The genes are TRBV25-1 and TRBJ1-6, with TRBD1 as a possible D gene (5 bases). The CDR3 spans 13 residues. Trimming cost V 3 bases and J 6 bases, with 6 bases left between them. Germline CDR1 reads MGHDK; CDR2 reads SYGVNS. DNA for the CDR3: TGTGCCAGCAGTGAGGGGCTTAATTCACCCCTCCACTTT. Amino acid sequence: CASSEGLNSPLHF.

The chain combines TRBV6-1 with TRBJ1-1; no clear D. There are 15 residues in the CDR3. Germline V lookup: CDR1 MNHNS, CDR2 SASEGT. The germline V and J ends were trimmed by 1 base and 5 bases, with 14 bases remaining between them. The CDR3 sequence: CASSEGEGYETEAFF. The DNA of the CDR3 is TGTGCCAGCAGTGAAGGGGAGGGATACGAGACTGAAGCTTTCTTT.

The rearrangement links TRBV5-4 to TRBJ2-5; D gene uncertain. CDR3 length: 12 residues. Trimming shortened V by 1 base and J by 5 bases, and 6 bases separated the two germline ends. Germline V gives CDR1 SGHNT, CDR2 YYREEE (reference sequence). CDR3: CASSLSTETQYF. DNA of the CDR3: TGTGCCAGCAGCTTGAGTACTGAGACCCAGTACTTC.

The CDR3 DNA is TGTGCCTGGAGTTCCTTGGCGCCCTCCTACAATGAGCAGTTCTTC. This translates into CAWSSLAPSYNEQFF. The rearrangement links TRBV30 to TRBJ2-1; D remains ambiguous. The CDR3 consists of 15 residues. Germline CDR1 and CDR2: GTSNPN and SVGIG (reference sequence). V was clipped by 2 bases and J by 0 bases, with 11 bases between them.

The chain joins TRBV9 to TRBJ2-3; D not resolved. Deletions cut 4 bases from V and 2 bases from J, with 11 bases between. The length of the CDR3 is 14 residues. Germline V gives CDR1 SGDLS, CDR2 YYNGEE. CDR3 sequence: CASSHQELTDTQYF. DNA for the CDR3: TGTGCCAGCAGCCACCAGGAGCTCACAGATACGCAGTATTTT.

The chain combines TRBV13 with TRBJ2-2; 8 positions match TRBD2. The CDR3 has 16 amino acids. J lost 4 bases, V lost 5 bases, and 9 bases had no gene match. Germline CDR1 PRHDT, CDR2 FYEKMQ (reference sequence). CDR3 sequence: CASSELAGSGTGELFF. As DNA, the CDR3 is TGTGCCAGCAGCGAATTAGCGGGGTCGGGCACCGGGGAGCTGTTTTTT.

The chain couples TRBV3-1 (or the pseudogene TRBV3-2) to TRBJ1-6; 7 bases are shared with TRBD1. J was trimmed by 7 bases and V by 4 bases; bases with no gene match: 4. This CDR3 region has 14 residues. From germline, CDR1 is LGHDT and CDR2 YNNKEL (reference sequence). The CDR3 DNA reads TGTGCCAGCAGCCGCAGGGACAGAAATTCACCCCTCCACTTT. Its translation: CASSRRDRNSPLHF.

The chain employs TRBV5-1 and TRBJ2-3; D is uncertain. V was clipped by 1 base and J by 4 bases, with 13 bases between them. The CDR3 is 15 amino acids. Germline assignment: CDR1 SGHRS and CDR2 YFSETQ. CDR3: CASSLRQAPSDTQYF. CDR3 coding DNA: TGCGCCAGCAGCTTGCGTCAGGCACCCTCAGATACGCAGTATTTT.

This clone was seen once. V is TRBV12-3 or TRBV12-4 and J is TRBJ1-1; D not resolved. The CDR3 runs 13 residues. V was cut by 2 bases and J by 1 base, with 5 bases left in between. The CDR3 sequence: CASSLSTNTEAFF. CDR3 sequence (DNA): TGTGCCAGCAGTTTATCGACGAACACTGAAGCTTTCTTT.

A word on this clone: The same CDR3 is also encoded by other DNA sequences in this sample. The chain combines TRBV14 with TRBJ2-2; D gene unclear. Trimming shortened V by 6 bases and J by 3 bases, and 14 bases separated the two germline ends. CDR1 is SGHDN, CDR2 FVKESK, per germline. This CDR3 region has 15 residues. CDR3 nucleotides: TGTGCCAGCAGTCTTCCGGGCAGCCACACCGGGGAGCTGTTTTTT. Translation gives CASSLPGSHTGELFF.

V gene TRBV28 combines with J gene TRBJ2-6; D not resolved. Germline values: CDR1 MDHEN, CDR2 SYDVKM. The CDR3 runs 15 residues. Between the trimmed V and J ends, which lost 4 bases and 0 bases, there was a span of 7 bases. The CDR3 is CASSSQRSGANVLTF. In nucleotides, the CDR3 is TGTGCCAGCAGTTCTCAGCGCTCTGGGGCCAACGTCCTGACTTTC.

Regarding this clone: Other nucleotide sequences in the sample specify the same CDR3. V gene TRBV6-5 combines with J gene TRBJ1-1, with D possibly being TRBD1 (5 bases). Germline values: CDR1 MNHEY, CDR2 SVGAGI. Trimming took off 2 bases at V and 11 bases at J, with 9 bases between the two ends. The CDR3 covers 11 residues. CDR3: CASSYGGEAFF. For the CDR3, the DNA is TGTGCCAGCAGTTACGGGGGGGAGGCTTTCTTT.

The rearrangement uses TRBV3-1 (or the pseudogene TRBV3-2) and TRBJ2-2, with 8 bases fitting TRBD1. CDR3 length: 15 residues. Losses at the gene ends were 4 bases for V and 2 bases for J; bases not matched to a gene: 3. The germline gives CDR1 LGHDT, CDR2 YNNKEL (reference sequence). CDR3 DNA: TGTGCCAGCAGCCCTGGACAGGGCAACACCGGGGAGCTGTTTTTT. Its translation: CASSPGQGNTGELFF.

The V and J genes are TRBV7-9 and TRBJ1-1; 9 nucleotides align to TRBD1. This CDR3 region has 18 residues. Trimming removed 1 base from V and 0 bases from J; junction bases left unmatched: 9. Germline values: CDR1 SEHNR, CDR2 FQNEAQ (reference sequence). The CDR3 DNA reads TGTGCCAGCAGCTTAGGGGAGGGGACAGGGCTCATGAACACTGAAGCTTTCTTT. This codes for CASSLGEGTGLMNTEAFF.

The gene calls are TRBV6-6 and TRBJ1-4, with D perhaps matching TRBD1 (6 bases). The CDR3 has 14 residues. Germline lookup yields CDR1 MNHNY and CDR2 SVGAGI (reference sequence). V was cut by 5 bases and J by 6 bases, with 13 bases left in between. The CDR3 DNA sequence: TGTGCCAGCAGTCCATCAGGGGCGTATGAAAAACTGTTTTTT. Its protein product is CASSPSGAYEKLFF.

The V gene is TRBV4-1, the J gene TRBJ2-1; D is ambiguous. V dropped 0 bases and J dropped 6 bases, with 18 bases sitting between them. CDR1 is MGHRA and CDR2 is YSYEKL in the germline V gene. The CDR3 loop spans 17 amino acids. DNA for the CDR3: TGCGCCAGCAGCCAAGAGGGCCGGGCCTTCACGGGCAATGAGCAGTTCTTC. This encodes CASSQEGRAFTGNEQFF.

This chain links TRBV12-3 or TRBV12-4 with TRBJ1-1; D is unresolved. V lost 5 bases to trimming and J lost 3 bases, with 10 bases between them. CDR3 length: 13 residues. The CDR3 DNA is TGTGCCAGCAGTGTACAGACTTACACTGAAGCTTTCTTT. This codes for CASSVQTYTEAFF.

The CDR3 sequence: CASSGTTSTDTQYF. The CDR3 region has the DNA TGTGCCAGCAGCGGGACTACCAGCACAGATACGCAGTATTTT. The chain is built from TRBV7-9 and TRBJ2-3; 7 positions agree with TRBD2. J gave up 0 bases and V 5 bases, and 2 bases lay outside the gene matches. Per the germline V gene, CDR1 is SEHNR and CDR2 is FQNEAQ (reference sequence). The CDR3 loop spans 14 amino acids. Using reference TRBV7-9 and TRBJ2-3 for the parts outside the CDR3, the full variable domain is DTGVSQNPRHKITKRGQNVTFRCDPISEHNRLYWYRQTLGQGPEFLTYFQNEAQLEKSRLLSDRFSAERPKGSFSTLEIQRTEQGDSAMYLCASSGTTSTDTQYFGPGTRLTVL.

The chain joins TRBV15 to TRBJ2-5; 8 nucleotides match TRBD2. Unmatched junction bases numbered 15, after V lost 3 bases and J lost 9 bases. The V gene's germline CDR1 is LNHNV and CDR2 YYDKDF (reference sequence). This CDR3 is built from 16 residues. The CDR3 DNA reads as TGTGCCACCAGCAGGGCCGCCCCGGGACTAGGTCTGGCCCAGTACTTC. The encoded protein is CATSRAAPGLGLAQYF.